The source of this T cell receptor beta chain is a study of blood T cell repertoires in COVID-19. The CDR3 covers 13 residues. The germline V gene has CDR1 SGHNT and CDR2 YENEEA. V was clipped by 3 bases and J by 2 bases, with 8 bases between them. The data were produced by immunoSEQ multiplex PCR, yet TCRdb's version contains in-frame clones alone and is incomplete. The repertoire holds 390,000 or so clones, almost 90% seen once, with about 7% in the top ten. The receptor's source is a young man with active or convalescent COVID-19. The rearrangement uses TRBV11-3 and TRBJ2-7; no clear D gene. Sequences were obtained from peripheral blood. CDR3 DNA sequence: TGTGCCAGCAGCTTTCAGAAGACCTACGAGCAGTACTTC. It codes for CASSFQKTYEQYF.